These 17 T cell receptor beta chains were sequenced from one sample in a study of blood T cell repertoires in COVID-19. The method was immunoSEQ multiplex PCR; TCRdb's version includes in-frame clones alone and lacks a portion of them. The data show a few hundred thousand clones, about 82% seen once. Sample: peripheral blood. The receptor set was obtained from a human donor in a cohort sampled during active COVID-19.

This rearrangement joins TRBV10-1 to TRBJ1-1, with TRBD1 matching 7 bases. Germline V gives CDR1 WNHNN, CDR2 SYGVQD (reference sequence). This CDR3 has 13 residues. V shed 5 bases, J shed 5 bases, and the junction held 5 bases outside the gene matches. This CDR3 reads CASSPGGKTEAFF. In nucleotides, the CDR3 is TGCGCCAGCAGTCCAGGGGGAAAGACTGAAGCTTTCTTT.

The chain recombines TRBV6-1 with TRBJ2-7; a weak D match, TRBD1 (6 bases). The CDR3 extends over 15 amino acids. Germline lookup yields CDR1 MNHNS and CDR2 SASEGT. V was clipped by 1 base and J by 4 bases, with 14 bases between them. As DNA, the CDR3 is TGTGCCAGCAGTGAAGGAGGCAGGGGCAAGTACGAGCAGTACTTC. This sequence encodes CASSEGGRGKYEQYF.

This clone appeared a few times. The rearrangement uses TRBV19 and TRBJ2-6; perhaps TRBD2 as D (6 bases). The CDR3 has 15 residues. The V and J ends lost 5 bases and 4 bases respectively, with 12 bases between them. CDR1 and CDR2 (germline): LNHDA, SQIVND (reference sequence). DNA for the CDR3: TGTGCCAGTAGTCTCTACGGAGGGGGGGCCAACGTCCTGACTTTC. It yields the protein CASSLYGGGANVLTF.

V is TRBV9 and J is TRBJ1-6; a possible D gene is TRBD1 (5 bases). This CDR3 comprises 16 residues. The V gene's germline CDR1 is SGDLS and CDR2 YYNGEE. Trimming left V 0 bases short and J 10 bases short, with 17 bases between. The CDR3 bases are TGTGCCAGCAGCGTAGCTACAGGAGGGGATGAATCACCCCTCCACTTT. Protein sequence: CASSVATGGDESPLHF. Looking up the rest from reference TRBV9 and TRBJ1-6 gives the full variable domain: DSGVTQTPKHLITATGQRVTLRCSPRSGDLSVYWYQQSLDQGLQFLIQYYNGEERAKGNILERFSAQQFPDLHSELNLSSLELGDSALYFCASSVATGGDESPLHFGNGTRLTVT.

The J gene is TRBJ1-6, the V gene TRBV18; D is undetermined. The V gene lost 2 bases and the J gene lost 9 bases, with 14 bases spanning the gap. This CDR3 spans 15 amino acids. Germline values: CDR1 KGHSH, CDR2 LQKENI. The DNA of the CDR3 is TGTGCCAGCTCACCAGCCTGGCCCAGGTCTTCACCCCTCCACTTT. Its protein product is CASSPAWPRSSPLHF.

The rearrangement joins TRBV6-2 or TRBV6-3 to TRBJ1-1; 8 bases are a match to TRBD1. Germline trimming cut 2 bases from V and 7 bases from J; bases unmatched to any gene: 9. The CDR3 sequence is 15 residues long. The germline V gene encodes CDR1 MNHEY and CDR2 SVGEGT. In DNA, the CDR3 is TGTGCCAGCAGTTACATCGGGACAGGCTTGAATGAAGCTTTCTTT. This gives the protein CASSYIGTGLNEAFF.

The gene calls are TRBV6-5 and TRBJ1-1; 9 positions match TRBD1. This CDR3 contains 16 residues. Germline assignment: CDR1 MNHEY and CDR2 SVGAGI. The trim removed 4 bases at V and 2 bases at J, leaving 8 bases unmatched. The CDR3 bases are TGTGCCAGCAGTTCCGACAGGGGGGCCTTTAACACTGAAGCTTTCTTT. It translates to CASSSDRGAFNTEAFF.

This clone was counted a single time. This sequence joins TRBV7-2 and TRBJ2-7, with 8 bases lining up with TRBD1. The V gene's germline CDR1 is SGHTA and CDR2 FQGNSA. There are 16 residues in the CDR3. J was trimmed by 0 bases and V by 5 bases; bases with no gene match: 9. The CDR3 loop reads CASSQSGGQVSYEQYF. CDR3 DNA sequence: TGTGCCAGCAGCCAGTCCGGGGGACAGGTCTCCTACGAGCAGTACTTC. Full variable domain (remainder filled in from reference TRBV7-2 and TRBJ2-7): GAGVSQSPSNKVTEKGKDVELRCDPISGHTALYWYRQSLGQGLEFLIYFQGNSAPDKSGLPSDRFSAERTGGSVSTLTIQRTQQEDSAVYLCASSQSGGQVSYEQYFGPGTRLTVT.

The rearrangement links TRBV10-2 to TRBJ1-4; the D gene is possibly TRBD1 (6 bases). The CDR3 totals 15 residues. The V end lost 3 bases, the J end lost 5 bases, and 13 bases lay between the germline ends. The germline gives CDR1 WSHSY, CDR2 SAAADI. DNA for the CDR3: TGCGCCAGCAGTGAACAGGGAACCGCCAATGAAAAACTGTTTTTT. As protein: CASSEQGTANEKLFF.

The gene calls are TRBV5-1 and TRBJ2-3; 9 bases fit TRBD1. The CDR3 spans 15 residues. Germline CDR1 reads SGHRS; CDR2 reads YFSETQ. V lost 4 bases, J lost 3 bases, and 6 bases stayed unmatched. In nucleotides, the CDR3 is TGCGCCAGCAGCCCTAGGACAGGGGAGACAGATACGCAGTATTTT. Amino acid sequence: CASSPRTGETDTQYF.

The chain recombines TRBV9 with TRBJ2-3, with 8 bases aligning to TRBD2. The CDR3 is 15 amino acids. CDR1 is SGDLS and CDR2 is YYNGEE in the germline V gene. V shed 0 bases, J shed 1 base, and the junction held 1 base outside the gene matches. The DNA of the CDR3 is TGTGCCAGCAGCGTAGAAGCGGGGGGCACAGATACGCAGTATTTT. Its protein product is CASSVEAGGTDTQYF. Looking up the rest from reference TRBV9 and TRBJ2-3 gives the full variable domain: DSGVTQTPKHLITATGQRVTLRCSPRSGDLSVYWYQQSLDQGLQFLIQYYNGEERAKGNILERFSAQQFPDLHSELNLSSLELGDSALYFCASSVEAGGTDTQYFGPGTRLTVL.

The CDR3 reads CAISSGQGVSQPQHF. The CDR3 coding sequence is TGTGCCATCAGCTCGGGACAGGGGGTGAGTCAGCCCCAGCATTTT. The genes are TRBV10-3 and TRBJ1-5; 11 positions agree with TRBD1. V shed 6 bases, J shed 6 bases, and the junction held 7 bases outside the gene matches. Germline V gene data show CDR1 as ENHRY and CDR2 as SYGVKD. The CDR3 extends over 15 amino acids.

The rearrangement uses TRBV7-9 and TRBJ2-2, with 7 bases aligning to TRBD2. Germline V gives CDR1 SEHNR, CDR2 FQNEAQ (reference sequence). J lost 6 bases, V lost 4 bases, and 11 bases had no gene match. This CDR3 is built from 16 residues. The CDR3 is CASSSVRGDYSGELFF. CDR3 DNA sequence: TGTGCCAGCAGCTCCGTTCGGGGGGACTACTCCGGGGAGCTGTTTTTT.

The chain combines TRBV25-1 with TRBJ1-1; D is possibly TRBD1 (5 bases). The V end lost 7 bases, the J end lost 6 bases, and 12 bases lay between the germline ends. Germline loops: CDR1 MGHDK, CDR2 SYGVNS. This CDR3 spans 12 amino acids. The CDR3 spells CASIGRDAEAFF. The CDR3 DNA is TGTGCCAGCATTGGGCGGGACGCTGAAGCTTTCTTT.

This clone appeared a single time. The chain combines TRBV23-1 with TRBJ2-2; 7 bases align to TRBD1. TRBV23-1 is designated an ORF whose function remains uncertain. There are 16 residues in the CDR3. V dropped 6 bases and J dropped 0; count of bases not matched to a gene: 7. The CDR3: CASSQGQFANTGELFF. CDR3 nucleotides: TGCGCCAGCAGCCAGGGACAGTTCGCGAACACCGGGGAGCTGTTTTTT.

The chain uses TRBV7-3 and TRBJ2-3; 10 bases are a match to TRBD2. The length of the CDR3 is 16 residues. Unmatched junction bases numbered 8, after V lost 8 bases and J lost 0 bases. Per germline, CDR1 SGHTA and CDR2 FQGTGA. The CDR3 nucleotides read TGTGCCAGCGCGCTAGCGGGAGAAGCTAGCACAGATACGCAGTATTTT. It translates to CASALAGEASTDTQYF.

This clone was counted only a few times. The V gene is TRBV7-8, the J gene TRBJ2-1, with no clear D. Trimming took off 5 bases at V and 0 bases at J, with 8 bases between the two ends. Per the germline V gene, CDR1 is SGHVS and CDR2 is FQNEAQ. The CDR3 is 14 residues long. CDR3 sequence: CASSPISSYNEQFF. In DNA, the CDR3 is TGTGCCAGCAGCCCGATTAGCTCCTACAATGAGCAGTTCTTC.